The 16 T cell receptor beta chains given below trace back to one sample, sequenced in a study of cytomegalovirus exposure and HLA in healthy donors. The PCR was carried out with 60 Vbeta primers and 13 Jbeta primers. Libraries were prepared by immunoSEQ multiplex PCR; TCRdb keeps only in-frame clonotypes and omits some of them. The data hold tens of thousands of clones, with about 77% observed a single time. Sequencing was carried out using PBMCs. Receptors originate from a male donor in good health and CMV-seropositive.

V and J are TRBV9 and TRBJ1-5; 7 nucleotides line up with TRBD1. V dropped 4 bases and J dropped 2; count of bases not matched to a gene: 3. Per the germline V gene, CDR1 is SGDLS and CDR2 is YYNGEE. This CDR3 comprises 14 residues. CDR3 in amino acids: CASSTGQGNQPQHF. In DNA, the CDR3 is TGTGCCAGCAGCACCGGACAGGGCAATCAGCCCCAGCATTTT.

This chain joins TRBV15 and TRBJ2-7; possibly TRBD1 for D (5 bases). Looked up from germline, CDR1 is LNHNV and CDR2 is YYDKDF (reference sequence). This CDR3 comprises 14 residues. Trimming left V 4 bases short and J 0 bases short, with 10 bases between. DNA for the CDR3: TGTGCCACCAGCAACAGACAGAGCTCCTACGAGCAGTACTTC. This translates into CATSNRQSSYEQYF.

The gene calls are TRBV2 and TRBJ2-7, with D maybe TRBD2 (5 bases). Trimming took off 10 bases at V and 3 bases at J, with 16 bases between the two ends. This CDR3 has 13 residues. The V gene's germline CDR1 is SNHLY and CDR2 FYNNEI. CDR3 residues: CATRSSGIYEQYF. DNA for the CDR3: TGTGCCACCCGAAGTTCGGGGATCTACGAGCAGTACTTC.

The chain combines TRBV30 with TRBJ2-3, with D maybe TRBD2 (5 bases). The CDR3 is 14 amino acids. Trimming removed 0 bases from V and 2 bases from J, with 9 bases in between. Per the germline V gene, CDR1 is GTSNPN and CDR2 is SVGIG (reference sequence). CDR3 protein: CAWSVGILTDTQYF. Here the CDR3 DNA reads TGTGCCTGGAGTGTCGGGATCCTCACAGATACGCAGTATTTT.

The sample holds a few counts of this clone. The CDR3 here is CASSSYLAQPQHF. The CDR3, as DNA: TGTGCCAGCAGCTCCTACCTCGCTCAGCCCCAGCATTTT. V is TRBV7-8 and J is TRBJ1-5; D is undetermined. With 4 bases removed from V and 6 bases from J, the gap between germline ends came to 10 bases. This CDR3 contains 13 residues. Looked up from germline, CDR1 is SGHVS and CDR2 is FQNEAQ.

The chain is built from TRBV5-6 and TRBJ2-2; 7 bases align to TRBD2. The CDR3 is made up of 16 amino acids. Trimming took 3 bases from V and 6 from J; bases not matched to a gene: 11. CDR1 is SGHDT and CDR2 is YYEEEE in the germline V gene. The CDR3 sequence: CASSSAPAGMAGELFF. The CDR3 DNA sequence: TGTGCCAGCAGCTCCGCTCCAGCGGGAATGGCCGGGGAGCTGTTTTTT.

The chain is built from TRBV6-5 and TRBJ2-1; 12 nucleotides align to TRBD2. V lost 6 bases and J lost 3; bases outside the gene matches: 3. Germline values: CDR1 MNHEY, CDR2 SVGAGI. The CDR3 spans 15 residues. The CDR3 DNA reads as TGTGCCAGCAGCAGGACTAGCGGGGTCTACAATGAGCAGTTCTTC. It specifies CASSRTSGVYNEQFF.

The gene calls are TRBV6-5 and TRBJ2-1; 13 positions agree with TRBD2. J was trimmed by 9 bases and V by 7 bases; bases with no gene match: 9. CDR1 and CDR2 (germline): MNHEY, SVGAGI. This CDR3 has 15 amino acids. CDR3: CASKIGLAGEGEQFF. For the CDR3, the DNA is TGTGCCAGCAAAATCGGACTAGCGGGAGAGGGTGAGCAGTTCTTC.

The V call is TRBV28, the J call TRBJ1-2, with D perhaps TRBD1 (5 bases). Per the germline V gene, CDR1 is MDHEN and CDR2 is SYDVKM. The CDR3 runs to 15 residues. V gave up 6 bases and J gave up 6 bases, with 20 bases separating them. The CDR3 sequence: CASRQGRQTQHGYTF. The CDR3 coding sequence is TGTGCCAGCAGACAAGGTCGACAGACCCAACATGGCTACACCTTC.

This clone turned up a few times. The chain links TRBV30 to TRBJ2-6; D is unresolved. The germline CDR1 and CDR2 sequences are GTSNPN and SVGIG (reference sequence). CDR3 size: 16 residues. Between the trimmed V and J ends, which lost 0 bases and 4 bases, there was a span of 13 bases. The CDR3 DNA reads as TGTGCCTGGAGTGTAATCGCGGTGACCGGGGCCAACGTCCTGACTTTC. This encodes CAWSVIAVTGANVLTF.

The chain links TRBV4-3 to TRBJ2-7, with 13 bases that match TRBD2. This CDR3 is built from 19 residues. Losses at the gene ends were 0 bases for V and 7 bases for J; bases not matched to a gene: 15. Per the germline V gene, CDR1 is LGHNA and CDR2 is YSLEER. The CDR3 DNA reads TGCGCCAGCAGCCAAGAAAAACTAGCGGGAGGGCCTACTGATCCGGAGCAGTACTTC. Translation gives CASSQEKLAGGPTDPEQYF.

The J gene is TRBJ2-3, the V gene TRBV9, with a possible D match to TRBD1 (6 bases). Trimming took 0 bases from V and 2 from J, leaving 10 bases between them. The CDR3 is 15 residues long. Per germline, CDR1 SGDLS and CDR2 YYNGEE. DNA of the CDR3: TGTGCCAGCAGCGTAGACAGGGCATACACAGATACGCAGTATTTT. Translating it yields CASSVDRAYTDTQYF.

CDR3 amino acids: CASRAGGGDNQPQHF. The DNA of the CDR3 is TGCGCCAGCAGGGCCGGAGGGGGCGACAATCAGCCCCAGCATTTT. This chain links TRBV5-1 with TRBJ1-5, with TRBD1 matching 7 bases. CDR1 and CDR2 from the germline V gene are SGHRS and YFSETQ. The CDR3 has 15 residues. Trimming removed 5 bases from V and 3 bases from J; junction bases left unmatched: 8.

This clone is medium-sized. V and J are TRBV4-1 and TRBJ2-7, with no clear D. Trimming left V 0 bases short and J 5 bases short, with 14 bases between. The CDR3 extends over 15 amino acids. Germline V CDR1 and CDR2: MGHRA, YSYEKL. The CDR3 region is CASSQEYRGADEQYF. The CDR3, as DNA: TGCGCCAGCAGCCAAGAATATCGAGGAGCAGACGAGCAGTACTTC.

A single count supports this clone. The chain recombines TRBV6-1 with TRBJ2-1; 14 positions agree with TRBD2. V dropped 4 bases and J dropped 4; count of bases not matched to a gene: 0. CDR3 length: 15 residues. Germline V CDR1 and CDR2: MNHNS, SASEGT. As DNA, the CDR3 is TGTGCCAGCAGTGGACTAGCGGGAGGGTACAATGAGCAGTTCTTC. Its protein is CASSGLAGGYNEQFF.

V usage is TRBV29-1 and J usage is TRBJ2-3; 9 bases fit TRBD2. In germline, CDR1 is SQVTM, CDR2 ANQGSEA. CDR3 length: 14 amino acids. Trimming at V came to 5 bases and at J to 3 bases, leaving 6 bases not matched to a gene. DNA for the CDR3: TGCAGCGTTTTACTAGCGGGCATAACAGATACGCAGTATTTT. Amino acids: CSVLLAGITDTQYF.